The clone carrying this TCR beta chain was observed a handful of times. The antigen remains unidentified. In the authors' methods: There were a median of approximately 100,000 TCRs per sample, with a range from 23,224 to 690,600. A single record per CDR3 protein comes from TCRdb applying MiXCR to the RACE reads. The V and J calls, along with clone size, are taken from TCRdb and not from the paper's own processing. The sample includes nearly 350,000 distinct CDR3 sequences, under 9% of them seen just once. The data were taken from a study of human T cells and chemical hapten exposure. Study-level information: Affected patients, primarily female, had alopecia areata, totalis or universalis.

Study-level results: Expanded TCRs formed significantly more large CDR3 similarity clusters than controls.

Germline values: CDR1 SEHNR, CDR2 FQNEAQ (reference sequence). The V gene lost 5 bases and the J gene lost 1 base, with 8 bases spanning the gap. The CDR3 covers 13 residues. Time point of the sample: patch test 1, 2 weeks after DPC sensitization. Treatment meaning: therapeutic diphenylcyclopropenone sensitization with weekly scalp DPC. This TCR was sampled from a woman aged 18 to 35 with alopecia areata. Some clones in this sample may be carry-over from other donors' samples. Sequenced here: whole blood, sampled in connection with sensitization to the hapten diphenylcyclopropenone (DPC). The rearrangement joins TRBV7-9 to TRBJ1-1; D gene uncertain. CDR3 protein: CASSPKRNTEAFF. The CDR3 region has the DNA TGTGCCAGCAGCCCCAAGAGGAACACTGAAGCTTTCTTT.